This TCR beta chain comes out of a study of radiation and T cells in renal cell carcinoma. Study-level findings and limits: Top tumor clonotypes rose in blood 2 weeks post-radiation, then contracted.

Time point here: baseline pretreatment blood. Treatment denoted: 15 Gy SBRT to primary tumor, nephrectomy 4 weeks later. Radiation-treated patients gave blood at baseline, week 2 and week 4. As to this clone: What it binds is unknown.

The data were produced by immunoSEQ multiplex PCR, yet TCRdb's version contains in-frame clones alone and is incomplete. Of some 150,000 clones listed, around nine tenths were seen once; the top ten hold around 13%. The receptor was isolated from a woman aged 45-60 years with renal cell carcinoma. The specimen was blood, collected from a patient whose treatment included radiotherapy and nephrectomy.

CDR3 sequence: CASSPGTGGYEQYF. The CDR3, as DNA: TGTGCCAGCTCACCAGGGACAGGGGGCTACGAGCAGTACTTC. The J gene is TRBJ2-7, the V gene TRBV18, with 11 bases lining up with TRBD1. The CDR3 spans 14 residues. CDR1 and CDR2 (germline): KGHSH, LQKENI. V was pared by 2 bases and J by 3 bases, with 0 bases of the junction left unmatched.